This T cell receptor beta chain comes out of a study of cytomegalovirus exposure and HLA in healthy donors (TCRdb year 2017). For the study in its entirety: According to a later analysis, one platform produced both the 110 or so validation repertoires and the approximately 660 repertoires of the first cohort. The study was designed to test whether signatures of past pathogen exposure could be identified by cataloging public T cell receptors. To predict cytomegalovirus infection status, the study brought together high-throughput TCR immunosequencing, statistical association of individual TCRs with disease status, and machine learning. Besides the first cohort of 666 subjects, a separate validation cohort made up of roughly 120 different subjects was used.

Worth noting for this clone: The specificity of this receptor is unknown. The sample holds no much larger clone one base away, and base qualities are not on file.

The donors belonged to the validation cohort of under 150 subjects, which was separate from the approximately 660-subject first cohort. Preparation of the library involved the immunoSEQ multiplex PCR assay. As for the authors' bioinformatics: A statistical classification framework was built for diagnosing cytomegalovirus status from the catalog of TCR beta chain sequences. Not all clones reach the TCRdb copy of this immuneACCESS table, which keeps in-frame sequences only. Checked studies attribute under half of the gap to unresolved V genes and leave the rest unexplained. For V, J and clone size, that table is used; D and trimming come from the DNA. This sample gives some 100,000 clones in total; more than 85% of them show up just once. The ten largest account for about 4.2% of the sample. On the study overall, not on this receptor specifically: Cytomegalovirus status was reported to be diagnosed by the classifier with high specificity and sensitivity in both the original and validation cohorts. Of the cluster scores, roughly 95% were above 0 in a later analysis, which found that TCRs clustered in the first cohort also tended to co-occur in the roughly 130 validation repertoires. It was suggested by the authors that the approach could potentially be generalized to other disease states and immunological phenotypes. The study gave a list of about 160 TCR beta chains associated with cytomegalovirus. A later analysis lacked HLA typing for the validation cohort, so it scored co-occurrence in that cohort across all 110 or so repertoires. Three of the identified cytomegalovirus-associated TCR beta chains were confirmed in vitro to be specific for cytomegalovirus antigens. Most TCR sequences were seen in very few donors, while some public TCRs were found in many individuals.

The sample comprised PBMCs. The source is a man aged 18 to 30 in good health and CMV-seropositive.

CDR3 region: CASSREIGTSGGVQETQYF. The DNA is as follows: TGTGCCAGCAGCCGAGAGATCGGGACTAGCGGGGGGGTACAAGAGACCCAGTACTTC. This sequence uses TRBV4-2 and TRBJ2-5; the central 16 bases match TRBD2. Looking up the germline V gene yields CDR1 LGHNA and CDR2 YNFKEQ. For this chain, trimming is 4 bases at the V end and 2 bases at the J end, and the number of junction bases without a gene match is 10. The CDR3 contains 19 residues, cysteine and phenylalanine counted. Only the CDR3 DNA stays, 57 bases, in frame from base 1.